Listed below are T cell receptor beta chains from one sample, sequenced in a study of PD-L1 blockade in urothelial cancer. Method: immunoSEQ multiplex PCR; TCRdb's copy keeps in-frame clones and lacks some. The table lists 17,000 or so clones, about nine tenths of them singletons. The source was PBMCs, collected around atezolizumab (anti-PD-L1) treatment. The receptors originated from a man in his forties or fifties with urothelial cancer. Both conserved end residues are part of each CDR3. D genes are given only for firm matches. Some rows mark clone size as missing; the rest say once, few, many or name a class of expanded clone.

J | V | D | size | DNA | CDR3
TRBJ2-5 | TRBV10-1 | NA | NA | TGCGCCAGCAGTGGTCGAACAGGCCTTCAGGAGACCCAGTACTTC | CASSGRTGLQETQYF
TRBJ1-4 | TRBV30 | NA | NA | TGTGCCTGGAGACATAGGGGGGGCGGTGAAAAACTGTTTTTT | CAWRHRGGGEKLFF
TRBJ2-5 | TRBV19 | TRBD1 | NA | TGTGCCAGTAGTAGACTCGGGACAGATCAAGAGACCCAGTACTTC | CASSRLGTDQETQYF
TRBJ1-6 | TRBV27 | NA | few | TGTGCCAGCAGTCCTATTACAGGGTCTTCACCCCTCCACTTT | CASSPITGSSPLHF
TRBJ2-5 | TRBV11-3 | NA | NA | TGTGCCAGCAGCTTAGGTTCGGGGATGGAGACCCAGTACTTC | CASSLGSGMETQYF
TRBJ2-3 | TRBV6-4 | TRBD2 | few | TGTGCCAGCAGTGACGGGACTAGCGGGCCAGATACGCAGTATTTT | CASSDGTSGPDTQYF
TRBJ2-1 | TRBV28 | TRBD2 | NA | TGTGCCAGCAGTTGGACCACGGGACTAGGGAACAATGAGCAGTTCTTC | CASSWTTGLGNNEQFF
TRBJ2-5 | TRBV20-1 | NA | NA | TGCAGTGTAGAGGACAGAGAGACCCAGTACTTC | CSVEDRETQYF
TRBJ1-2 | TRBV6-1 | NA | NA | TGTGCCAGCACCTCGACAGGCCTCTATGGCTACACCTTC | CASTSTGLYGYTF
TRBJ2-3 | TRBV7-9 | TRBD2 | once | TGTGCCAGCAGCTTTCTCGGCGGGGGGGCAGATACGCAGTATTTT | CASSFLGGGADTQYF
TRBJ1-5 | TRBV7-9 | NA | NA | TGTGCCAGCAGCTCCTATAATCAGCCCCAGCATTTT | CASSSYNQPQHF
TRBJ1-1 | TRBV10-3 | NA | once | TGTGCCACTACGGGACAAGTGAACACTGAAGCTTTCTTT | CATTGQVNTEAFF
TRBJ2-5 | TRBV25-1 | NA | once | TGTGCCAGCAGTGAATTCGGACCAAGGGGAGAGACCCAGTACTTC | CASSEFGPRGETQYF
TRBJ2-7 | TRBV2 | NA | NA | TGTGCCAGCAGTGCCAGCGGGCCCTCCGGGTCCTACGAGCAGTACTTC | CASSASGPSGSYEQYF